These 10 T cell receptor beta chains originate from one sample sequenced in a study of T cell repertoires in ileal Crohn's disease. Profiled with immunoSEQ multiplex PCR; TCRdb holds only in-frame clones, not every one. The data show approximately 17,000 clones, roughly 88% seen once. The material sequenced was ileal tissue. The receptors shown here come from an adult with Crohn's disease.

The gene calls are TRBV5-4 and TRBJ2-1; 8 bases map to TRBD2. The V gene's germline CDR1 is SGHNT and CDR2 YYREEE (reference sequence). This CDR3 region has 15 residues. With 3 bases clipped from V and 0 bases from J, the junction kept 2 bases outside the gene matches. The CDR3 loop reads CASSSGTSSYNEQFF. CDR3 bases: TGTGCCAGCAGCTCCGGGACTAGCTCCTACAATGAGCAGTTCTTC.

The rearrangement joins TRBV29-1 to TRBJ2-7; 10 bases match TRBD2. V lost 7 bases, J lost 3 bases, and 3 bases stayed unmatched. The CDR3 contains 12 residues. Germline V CDR1 and CDR2: SQVTM, ANQGSEA. CDR3 residues: CSATSGNYEQYF. In DNA form, the CDR3 reads TGCAGCGCTACTAGCGGGAACTACGAGCAGTACTTC.

The chain couples TRBV4-1 to TRBJ2-6; D is unclear. This CDR3 has 14 amino acids. Per germline, CDR1 MGHRA and CDR2 YSYEKL. The V gene lost 6 bases and the J gene lost 0 bases, with 6 bases spanning the gap. DNA for the CDR3: TGCGCCAGCAGTTGGAGCTCTGGGGCCAACGTCCTGACTTTC. As protein: CASSWSSGANVLTF.

The chain combines TRBV2 with TRBJ2-7; the D gene is possibly TRBD1 (5 bases). V was trimmed by 5 bases and J by 8 bases, leaving 13 bases between them. The CDR3 covers 12 residues. From germline, CDR1 is SNHLY and CDR2 FYNNEI. The CDR3 spells CASSIIAGKQYF. Written as DNA, the CDR3 is TGTGCCAGCAGTATCATAGCAGGGAAGCAGTACTTC.

The rearrangement links TRBV4-1 to TRBJ1-2; D might be TRBD1 (6 bases). The CDR3 loop spans 16 amino acids. In germline, CDR1 is MGHRA, CDR2 YSYEKL. Trimming left V 3 bases short and J 4 bases short, with 18 bases between. The CDR3 DNA sequence: TGCGCCAGCAGCCAGGCCAGTGACAGGCTATTCTATGGCTACACCTTC. Amino acid sequence: CASSQASDRLFYGYTF.

This chain uses TRBV27 with TRBJ1-5; D unresolved. The CDR3 loop spans 14 amino acids. Trimming took off 5 bases at V and 6 bases at J, with 14 bases between the two ends. Per the germline V gene, CDR1 is MNHEY and CDR2 is SMNVEV (reference sequence). The CDR3 DNA sequence: TGTGCCAGCAGTCCCCTCCTTGCAGGTCAGCCCCAGCATTTT. Amino acids: CASSPLLAGQPQHF.

The rearrangement joins TRBV7-9 to TRBJ2-5; the match to TRBD2 covers 10 bases. Trimming took 5 bases from V and 5 from J; bases not matched to a gene: 8. Germline-derived CDR1 and CDR2 are SEHNR and FQNEAQ (reference sequence). This CDR3 has 15 residues. The CDR3 here is CASSANSGRWETQYF. CDR3 sequence (DNA): TGTGCCAGCAGCGCGAATAGCGGGAGGTGGGAGACCCAGTACTTC.

The V and J genes are TRBV5-6 and TRBJ2-2; TRBD2 matches at 7 bases. V was pared by 4 bases and J by 3 bases, with 9 bases of the junction left unmatched. The CDR3 has 16 amino acids. Germline V gives CDR1 SGHDT, CDR2 YYEEEE. In DNA form, the CDR3 reads TGTGCCAGCAGCGCCGCCACCCGGGGGGACACCGGGGAGCTGTTTTTT. Amino acid sequence: CASSAATRGDTGELFF.

The chain combines TRBV7-3 with TRBJ2-2, with 7 bases matching TRBD1. Germline assignment: CDR1 SGHTA and CDR2 FQGTGA. The CDR3 is 16 amino acids. V dropped 2 bases and J dropped 2; count of bases not matched to a gene: 5. The CDR3 DNA sequence: TGTGCCAGCAGCTTACCCCGGGACAGCAACACCGGGGAGCTGTTTTTT. It codes for CASSLPRDSNTGELFF.

The CDR3 is CASGTVEKLFF. DNA for the CDR3: TGTGCCAGCGGGACAGTAGAAAAACTGTTTTTT. V usage is TRBV2 and J usage is TRBJ1-4; TRBD1 aligns across 7 bases. J gave up 8 bases and V 8 bases, and 2 bases lay outside the gene matches. This CDR3 is 11 amino acids long. The germline V gene has CDR1 SNHLY and CDR2 FYNNEI.